This T cell receptor beta chain was obtained from a study of CD4 T cells in relation to SARS-CoV-2 and coronaviruses. The germline V gene encodes CDR1 SGHAT and CDR2 FQDESV (reference sequence). The CDR3 is 16 amino acids. V was shortened by 7 bases and J by 0 bases, with 16 bases between the two germline ends. TCRdb's table, derived via immunoSEQ multiplex PCR, lists solely in-frame clones and lacks some. The repertoire consists of approximately 36,000 clones, with 70% to 85% occurring once and the leading ten covering 6% to 8%. Details on this clone: Antigen specificity is unknown.

The sample consisted of naive CD4+ T cells from PBMCs, cultured in vitro. Subset denoted: naive CD4+ T cells isolated by negative enrichment. The chain has TRBV11-1 and TRBJ2-1, with D uncertain. This TCR derives from an adult with COVID-19. Here the CDR3 DNA reads TGTGCCAGCATCCCAAACCCTATAAGCTCCTACAATGAGCAGTTCTTC. Protein: CASIPNPISSYNEQFF.